This T cell receptor beta chain was profiled in a study of blood T cells in healthy people across ages. Primers used in a second PCR of about 7 to 12 cycles were a sample-barcoded 5' primer and a J-beta primer mix. TCRdb called the 5' RACE reads again in MiXCR, with one record for every CDR3 protein. This table holds 450,000 to 700,000 distinct CDR3 sequences, 25% to 30% found once. In germline, CDR1 is SGHKS, CDR2 YYEKEE (reference sequence). Trimming pared 6 bases from V and 6 bases from J, leaving 25 bases between. This CDR3 spans 17 amino acids. Peripheral blood from each donor was collected in a volume of approximately 10 milliliters.

The TCR originated in a woman in her 70s in good health. The sample comprised blood. V is TRBV5-5 and J is TRBJ2-1, with D perhaps matching TRBD1 (6 bases). Here the CDR3 DNA reads TGTGCCAGCAACCTTCGGTCGGTGGCAGGACAGCTCAATGAGCAGTTCTTC. Translation: CASNLRSVAGQLNEQFF.